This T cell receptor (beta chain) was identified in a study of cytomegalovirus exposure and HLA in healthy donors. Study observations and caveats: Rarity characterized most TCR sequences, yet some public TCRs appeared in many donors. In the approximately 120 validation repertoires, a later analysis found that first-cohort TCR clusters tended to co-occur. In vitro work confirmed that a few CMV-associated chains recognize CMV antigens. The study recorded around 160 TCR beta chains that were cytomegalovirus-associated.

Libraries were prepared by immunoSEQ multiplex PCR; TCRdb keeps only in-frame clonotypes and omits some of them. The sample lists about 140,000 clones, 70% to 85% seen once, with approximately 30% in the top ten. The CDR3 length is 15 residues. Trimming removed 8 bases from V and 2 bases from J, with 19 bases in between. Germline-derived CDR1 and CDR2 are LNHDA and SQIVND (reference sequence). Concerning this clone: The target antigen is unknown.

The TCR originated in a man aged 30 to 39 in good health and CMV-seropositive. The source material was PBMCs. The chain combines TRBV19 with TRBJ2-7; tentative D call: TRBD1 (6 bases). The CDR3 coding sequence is TGTGCCAGTGGGTCGGGTGGGGCAGGGGCCTACGAGCAGTACTTC. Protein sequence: CASGSGGAGAYEQYF.